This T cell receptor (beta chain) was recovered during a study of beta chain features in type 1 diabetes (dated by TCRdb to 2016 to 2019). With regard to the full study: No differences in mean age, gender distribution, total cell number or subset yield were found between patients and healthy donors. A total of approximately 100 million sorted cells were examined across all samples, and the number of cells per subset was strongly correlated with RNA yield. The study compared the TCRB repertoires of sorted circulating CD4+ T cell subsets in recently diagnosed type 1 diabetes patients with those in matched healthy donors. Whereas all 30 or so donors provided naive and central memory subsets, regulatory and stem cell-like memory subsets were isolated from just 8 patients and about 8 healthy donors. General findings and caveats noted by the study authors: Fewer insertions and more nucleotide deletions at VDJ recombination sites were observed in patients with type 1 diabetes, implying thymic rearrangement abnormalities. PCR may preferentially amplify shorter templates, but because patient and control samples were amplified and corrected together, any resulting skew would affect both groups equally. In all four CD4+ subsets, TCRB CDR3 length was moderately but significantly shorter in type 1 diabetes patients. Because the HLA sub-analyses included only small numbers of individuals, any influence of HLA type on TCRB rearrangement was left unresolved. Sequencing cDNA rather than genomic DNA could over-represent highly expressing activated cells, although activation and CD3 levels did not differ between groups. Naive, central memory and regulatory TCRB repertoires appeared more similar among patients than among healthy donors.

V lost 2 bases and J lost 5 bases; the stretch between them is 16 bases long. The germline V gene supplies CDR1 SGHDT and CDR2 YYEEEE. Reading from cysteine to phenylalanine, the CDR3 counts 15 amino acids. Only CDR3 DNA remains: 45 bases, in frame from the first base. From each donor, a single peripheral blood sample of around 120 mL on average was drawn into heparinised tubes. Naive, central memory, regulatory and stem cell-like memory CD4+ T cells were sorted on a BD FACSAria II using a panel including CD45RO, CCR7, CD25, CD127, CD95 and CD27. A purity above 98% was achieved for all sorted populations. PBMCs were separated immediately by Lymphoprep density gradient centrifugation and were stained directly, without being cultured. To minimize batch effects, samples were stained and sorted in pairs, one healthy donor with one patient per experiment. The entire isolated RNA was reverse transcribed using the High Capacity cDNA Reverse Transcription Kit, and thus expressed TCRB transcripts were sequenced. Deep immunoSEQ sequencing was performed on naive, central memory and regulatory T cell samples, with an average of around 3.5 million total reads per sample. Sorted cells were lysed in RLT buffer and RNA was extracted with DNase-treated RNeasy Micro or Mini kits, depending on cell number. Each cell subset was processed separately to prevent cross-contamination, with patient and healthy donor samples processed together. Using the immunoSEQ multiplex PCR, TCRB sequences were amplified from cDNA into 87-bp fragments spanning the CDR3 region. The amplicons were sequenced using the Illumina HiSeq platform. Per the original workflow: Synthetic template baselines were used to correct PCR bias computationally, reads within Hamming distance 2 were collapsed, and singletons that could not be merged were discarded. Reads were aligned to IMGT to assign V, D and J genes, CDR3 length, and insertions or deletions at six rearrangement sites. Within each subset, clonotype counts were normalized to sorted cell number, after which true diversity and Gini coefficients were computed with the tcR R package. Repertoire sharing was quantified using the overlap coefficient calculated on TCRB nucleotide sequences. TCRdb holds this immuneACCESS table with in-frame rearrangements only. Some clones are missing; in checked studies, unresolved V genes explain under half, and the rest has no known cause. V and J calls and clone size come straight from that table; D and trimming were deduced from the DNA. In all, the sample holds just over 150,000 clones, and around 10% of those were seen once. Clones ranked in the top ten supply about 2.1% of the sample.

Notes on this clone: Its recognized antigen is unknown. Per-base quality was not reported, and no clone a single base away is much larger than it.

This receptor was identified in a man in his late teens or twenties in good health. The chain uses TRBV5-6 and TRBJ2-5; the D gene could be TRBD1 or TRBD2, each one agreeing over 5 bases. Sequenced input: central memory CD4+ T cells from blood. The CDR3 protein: CASSFPGLGRETQYF. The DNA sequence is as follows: TGTGCCAGCAGCTTCCCGGGATTGGGACGGGAGACCCAGTACTTC.